Presented here are 17 T cell receptor beta chains from one specimen sequenced in a study of blood T cell repertoires in COVID-19. Here immunoSEQ multiplex PCR was the method, and the copy in TCRdb shows in-frame clones only, minus some. The sample has around 300,000 clones, roughly 87% seen once; the top ten hold 1%. Input material: peripheral blood. These receptors all stem from a man aged 45 to 65 with active or convalescent COVID-19.

The chain carries TRBV6-2 or TRBV6-3 and TRBJ1-3, with a tentative D call TRBD1 (6 bases). CDR3 length equals 16 residues. V was cut by 0 bases and J by 2 bases, with 11 bases left in between. Germline CDR1 is MNHEY and CDR2 is SVGEGT. This chain's CDR3 is CASSYSGTRTGNTIYF. The CDR3 coding sequence is TGTGCCAGCAGTTACTCCGGGACACGGACTGGAAACACCATATATTTT.

The gene calls are TRBV2 and TRBJ2-3; 10 bases match TRBD2. The germline V gene has CDR1 SNHLY and CDR2 FYNNEI. The CDR3 has 15 amino acids. Trimming took 7 bases from V and 6 from J; bases not matched to a gene: 10. The CDR3 reads CASKAASGGGDTQYF. Written as DNA, the CDR3 is TGTGCCAGCAAGGCGGCTAGCGGGGGTGGGGATACGCAGTATTTT.

V and J are TRBV2 and TRBJ2-1; 9 bases line up with TRBD2. Trimming took 7 bases from V and 5 from J; bases not matched to a gene: 9. The CDR3 is 15 amino acids. Germline V lookup: CDR1 SNHLY, CDR2 FYNNEI. This CDR3 reads CASTEGGRANNEQFF. The CDR3 DNA is TGTGCCAGCACCGAGGGCGGGAGGGCCAACAATGAGCAGTTCTTC.

This chain links TRBV24-1 with TRBJ2-1, with D perhaps matching TRBD2 (6 bases). The germline gives CDR1 KGHDR, CDR2 SFDVKD. V gave up 1 base and J gave up 5 bases, with 11 bases separating them. The CDR3 runs to 15 residues. The CDR3 loop is CATSDLGSGHNEQFF. The CDR3 nucleotides read TGTGCCACCAGTGATTTAGGGAGCGGGCACAATGAGCAGTTCTTC.

The rearrangement links TRBV3-1 (or the pseudogene TRBV3-2) to TRBJ1-2; tentatively, D is TRBD1 (6 bases). Trimming removed 4 bases from V and 8 bases from J, with 17 bases in between. CDR3 length: 14 amino acids. Germline loops: CDR1 LGHDT, CDR2 YNNKEL (reference sequence). Written as DNA, the CDR3 is TGTGCCAGCAGCCCCCGAGGGGGGGCGGCGGGCTACACCTTC. Translated, it gives CASSPRGGAAGYTF.

The J gene is TRBJ2-3, the V gene TRBV2; tentative D call: TRBD2 (6 bases). The germline V and J ends were trimmed by 3 bases and 6 bases, with 16 bases remaining between them. Germline-derived CDR1 and CDR2 are SNHLY and FYNNEI. CDR3 size: 15 residues. Here the CDR3 DNA reads TGTGCCAGCAGTGAGATTCCGGGGGTTGGGGATACGCAGTATTTT. Encoded protein: CASSEIPGVGDTQYF.

This chain joins TRBV12-5 and TRBJ1-5, with TRBD1 matching 7 bases. This CDR3 contains 17 residues. The germline V gene has CDR1 LGHNT and CDR2 FRNRAP. V lost 2 bases to trimming and J lost 5 bases; unmatched junction nucleotides: 12. This chain's CDR3 is CASGLTPTGVLDQPQHF. The CDR3 bases are TGTGCTAGTGGTTTGACGCCTACAGGGGTGTTGGATCAGCCCCAGCATTTT.

The rearrangement links TRBV27 to TRBJ2-3, with 9 bases matching TRBD1. From germline, CDR1 is MNHEY and CDR2 SMNVEV (reference sequence). The junction had 2 bases not matched to a gene; V was cut back by 1 base and J by 3 bases. This CDR3 is 15 amino acids long. CDR3 amino acids: CASSLYRGLTDTQYF. For the CDR3, the DNA is TGTGCCAGCAGTTTATACAGGGGGCTTACAGATACGCAGTATTTT.

The chain links TRBV2 to TRBJ1-4; D might be TRBD1 (5 bases). The ends were cut back, 8 bases at V and 5 bases at J, with 9 bases in the middle. The CDR3 extends over 12 amino acids. Germline CDR1 and CDR2: SNHLY and FYNNEI. The CDR3: CASGTENEKLFF. CDR3 nucleotide sequence: TGTGCCAGCGGGACTGAAAATGAAAAACTGTTTTTT.

The chain recombines TRBV7-2 with TRBJ1-2; TRBD1 aligns across 7 bases. Trimming cost V 5 bases and J 0 bases; bases outside gene matches: 9. Germline V gene data show CDR1 as SGHTA and CDR2 as FQGNSA. The CDR3 consists of 16 residues. In nucleotides, the CDR3 is TGTGCCAGCAGCCGTTGGGACAGTAGATCTAACTATGGCTACACCTTC. Translation gives CASSRWDSRSNYGYTF.

The chain combines TRBV7-2 with TRBJ1-2; TRBD1 might be the D (5 bases). Germline CDR1 and CDR2: SGHTA and FQGNSA. The CDR3 runs 13 residues. Trimming removed 5 bases from V and 4 bases from J, with 11 bases in between. This CDR3 reads CASSPFQGYGYTF. CDR3 in DNA: TGTGCCAGCAGCCCCTTTCAGGGCTATGGCTACACCTTC.

The chain's CDR3 is CASSYSGRPATEAFF. DNA for the CDR3: TGTGCCAGCAGTTACTCGGGCAGGCCGGCCACTGAAGCTTTCTTT. The chain combines TRBV6-5 with TRBJ1-1; unclear D gene. Per germline, CDR1 MNHEY and CDR2 SVGAGI. The CDR3 length is 15 residues. Trimming removed 0 bases at V and 4 bases at J, with 12 bases between.

V is TRBV13 and J is TRBJ2-7, with 9 bases lining up with TRBD1. The V segment lost 1 base and the J segment 4 bases; nucleotides outside the gene matches: 5. This CDR3 is built from 15 residues. The germline CDR1 and CDR2 sequences are PRHDT and FYEKMQ (reference sequence). The CDR3 is CASSLAGQGSYEQYF. The CDR3 nucleotides read TGTGCCAGCAGCTTAGCGGGACAGGGCTCTTACGAGCAGTACTTC. Variable domain in full (rest from reference TRBV13 and TRBJ2-7): AAGVIQSPRHLIKEKRETATLKCYPIPRHDTVYWYQQGPGQDPQFLISFYEKMQSDKGSIPDRFSAQQFSDYHSELNMSSLELGDSALYFCASSLAGQGSYEQYFGPGTRLTVT.

This clone is a singleton in its sample. The rearrangement links TRBV19 to TRBJ2-7; D is possibly TRBD1 (6 bases). The CDR3 runs 14 residues. Germline V gives CDR1 LNHDA, CDR2 SQIVND (reference sequence). Trimming stripped 2 bases from V and 0 bases from J, with 8 bases between. The CDR3 reads CASSISGVSYEQYF. In DNA, the CDR3 is TGTGCCAGTAGTATATCAGGGGTCTCCTACGAGCAGTACTTC. Full variable domain (outside the CDR3, taken from reference TRBV19 and TRBJ2-7): DGGITQSPKYLFRKEGQNVTLSCEQNLNHDAMYWYRQDPGQGLRLIYYSQIVNDFQKGDIAEGYSVSREKKESFPLTVTSAQKNPTAFYLCASSISGVSYEQYFGPGTRLTVT.

V usage is TRBV7-9 and J usage is TRBJ1-2; 10 nucleotides agree with TRBD1. The CDR3 spans 14 residues. In germline, CDR1 is SEHNR, CDR2 FQNEAQ (reference sequence). V trimming: 6 bases; J trimming: 8 bases; junction bases outside the gene matches: 9. Here the CDR3 DNA reads TGTGCCAGCAGTCCACAGGGGACAGGGGACGGCTACACCTTC. Its translation: CASSPQGTGDGYTF. Combining the CDR3 with reference TRBV7-9 and TRBJ1-2 gives the whole variable domain DTGVSQNPRHKITKRGQNVTFRCDPISEHNRLYWYRQTLGQGPEFLTYFQNEAQLEKSRLLSDRFSAERPKGSFSTLEIQRTEQGDSAMYLCASSPQGTGDGYTFGSGTRLTVV.

The rearrangement uses TRBV30 and TRBJ2-1; TRBD2 matches at 10 bases. The V gene end was trimmed by 0 bases and the J gene end by 7 bases; junction bases not matched to a gene: 3. Germline CDR1 reads GTSNPN; CDR2 reads SVGIG (reference sequence). The CDR3 has 14 residues. CDR3 nucleotides: TGTGCCTGGAGTGTAGGTAGCGGGGGGAATGAGCAGTTCTTC. This gives the protein CAWSVGSGGNEQFF.

The chain links TRBV6-4 to TRBJ2-7; perhaps TRBD1 as D (6 bases). The CDR3 runs 19 residues. V lost 8 bases and J 3 bases, leaving 32 bases between the germline ends. The germline V gene has CDR1 MRHNA and CDR2 SNTAGT. The CDR3 DNA reads TGTGCCAGCTTCCCCAGTGCCGGGACACCACCAAAGATCAACTACGAGCAGTACTTC. Amino acids: CASFPSAGTPPKINYEQYF.